A single T cell receptor (beta chain) is shown here with its context. Its cognate antigen is unknown. Everyone who donated was a healthy bone marrow donor. The source of the sample is a study of cytomegalovirus exposure and HLA in healthy donors. The study ran its PCR with 60 Vbeta and 13 Jbeta primers. Clones were read by immunoSEQ multiplex PCR, and TCRdb kept only the in-frame ones, dropping some. The sample consists of about 99,000 clones, under 80% of them appearing once. Looked up from germline, CDR1 is SQVTM and CDR2 is ANQGSEA. CDR3 length: 14 amino acids. J was trimmed by 4 bases and V by 8 bases; bases with no gene match: 5. Study results and limitations: When analyzed later, a missense DCLRE1C variant was found to be linked to TCR beta V- and J-gene trimming. A later examination showed that TCR association rates differed by HLA locus, with DRB1 most and HLA-C fewest.

This sequence joins TRBV29-1 and TRBJ2-7; TRBD2 matches 16 bases. Input material: PBMCs. This TCR derives from a woman aged 18-30 years in good health and CMV-seropositive. The CDR3 DNA reads as TGCAGCTCCCCGGGACTAGCGGGAGGGTACGAGCAGTACTTC. Protein product: CSSPGLAGGYEQYF.